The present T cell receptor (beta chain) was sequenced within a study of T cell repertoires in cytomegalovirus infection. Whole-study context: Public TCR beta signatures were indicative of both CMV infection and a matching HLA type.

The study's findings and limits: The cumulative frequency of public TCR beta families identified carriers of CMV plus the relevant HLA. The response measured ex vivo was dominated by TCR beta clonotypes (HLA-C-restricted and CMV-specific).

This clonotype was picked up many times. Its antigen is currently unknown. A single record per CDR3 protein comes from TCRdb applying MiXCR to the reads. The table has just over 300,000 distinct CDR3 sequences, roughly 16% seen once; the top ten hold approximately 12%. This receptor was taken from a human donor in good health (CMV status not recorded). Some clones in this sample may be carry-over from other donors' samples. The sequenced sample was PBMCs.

The DNA of the CDR3 is TGCAGTGCTGCACCTACTACTAGCGATGAGCAGTTCTTC. Encoded protein: CSAAPTTSDEQFF. This chain joins TRBV20-1 and TRBJ2-1; TRBD2 agrees at 7 bases. The CDR3 consists of 13 residues. Germline V gives CDR1 DFQATT, CDR2 SNEGSKA (reference sequence). J gave up 8 bases and V 5 bases, and 9 bases lay outside the gene matches.